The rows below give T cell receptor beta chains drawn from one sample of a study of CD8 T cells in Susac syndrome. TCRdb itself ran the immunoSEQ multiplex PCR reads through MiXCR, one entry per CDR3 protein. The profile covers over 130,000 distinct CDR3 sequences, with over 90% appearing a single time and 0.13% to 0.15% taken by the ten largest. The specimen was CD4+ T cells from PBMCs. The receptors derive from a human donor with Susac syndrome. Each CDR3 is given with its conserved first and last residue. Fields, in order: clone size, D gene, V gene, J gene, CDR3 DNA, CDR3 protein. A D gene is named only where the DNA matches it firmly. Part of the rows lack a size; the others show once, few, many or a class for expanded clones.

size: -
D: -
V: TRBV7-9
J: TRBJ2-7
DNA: TGTGCCAGCAGCGCTACCTTTGTGGGTTTGAACGAGCAGTACTTC
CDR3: CASSATFVGLNEQYF

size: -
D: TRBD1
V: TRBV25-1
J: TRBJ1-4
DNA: TGTGCCAGCAGTGAATGGACAGGGATGAATGAAAAACTGTTTTTT
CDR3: CASSEWTGMNEKLFF

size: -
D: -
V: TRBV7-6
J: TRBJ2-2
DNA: TGTGCCAGCAGCCCCGGTTCCTGGGGCGGGGAGCTGTTTTTT
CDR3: CASSPGSWGGELFF

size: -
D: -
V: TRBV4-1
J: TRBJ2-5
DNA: TGCGCCAGCAGCCATGAGGGGTCCTACCAAGAGACCCAGTACTTC
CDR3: CASSHEGSYQETQYF

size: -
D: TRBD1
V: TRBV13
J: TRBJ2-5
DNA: TGTGCCAGCAGCCCGACGACAGGGGCAGAGACCCAGTACTTC
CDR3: CASSPTTGAETQYF

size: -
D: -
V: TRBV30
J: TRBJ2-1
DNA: TGTGCCTGGAGTGATCTAGCTGTGCAGTTCTTC
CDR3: CAWSDLAVQFF

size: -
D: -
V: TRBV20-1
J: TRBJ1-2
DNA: TGCAGTGCTAGTCGGGGGTATGGCTACACCTTC
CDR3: CSASRGYGYTF

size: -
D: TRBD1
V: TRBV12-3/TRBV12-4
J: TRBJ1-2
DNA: TGTGCCAGCAGTTTTAAGCCACAGGGGTACTATGGCTACACCTTC
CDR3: CASSFKPQGYYGYTF

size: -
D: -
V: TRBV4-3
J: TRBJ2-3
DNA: TGCGCCAGCAGCCAATCGGAACAAGATACGCAGTATTTT
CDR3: CASSQSEQDTQYF

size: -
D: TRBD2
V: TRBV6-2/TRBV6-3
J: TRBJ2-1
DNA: TGTGCCAGCAACAAAGCGGGAGTTTACAATGAGCAGTTCTTC
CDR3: CASNKAGVYNEQFF

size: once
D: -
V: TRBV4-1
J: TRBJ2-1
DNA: TGCGCCAGCAGCCAAGTTGACGGGAGCAGGAACAATGAGCAGTTCTTC
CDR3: CASSQVDGSRNNEQFF

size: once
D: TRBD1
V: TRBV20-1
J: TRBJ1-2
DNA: TGCAGTGCTTTAAACAGGGGGCTTAGAGGCTACACCTTC
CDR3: CSALNRGLRGYTF

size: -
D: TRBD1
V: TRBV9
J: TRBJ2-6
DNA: TGTGCCAGCAGCGTGAGGGACAGGGGGCTTGCGGGGGCCAACGTCCTGACTTTC
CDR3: CASSVRDRGLAGANVLTF

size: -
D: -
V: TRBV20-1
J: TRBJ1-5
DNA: TGCAGTGCCAGCCGGGGTGTCGGTCAGCCCCAGCATTTT
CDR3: CSASRGVGQPQHF

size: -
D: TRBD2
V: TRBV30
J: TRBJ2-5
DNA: TGTGCCCATGCTCAGGGCGGGAGACTAAGGACCCAGTACTTC
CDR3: CAHAQGGRLRTQYF

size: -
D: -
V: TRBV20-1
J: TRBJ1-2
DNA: TGCAGTGCTAGAAACAACTATGGCTACACCTTC
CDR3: CSARNNYGYTF

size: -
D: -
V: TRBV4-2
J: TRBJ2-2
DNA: TGTGCCAGCAGCAAAGGGAGTGCGGGCGCGAACACCGGGGAGCTGTTTTTT
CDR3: CASSKGSAGANTGELFF